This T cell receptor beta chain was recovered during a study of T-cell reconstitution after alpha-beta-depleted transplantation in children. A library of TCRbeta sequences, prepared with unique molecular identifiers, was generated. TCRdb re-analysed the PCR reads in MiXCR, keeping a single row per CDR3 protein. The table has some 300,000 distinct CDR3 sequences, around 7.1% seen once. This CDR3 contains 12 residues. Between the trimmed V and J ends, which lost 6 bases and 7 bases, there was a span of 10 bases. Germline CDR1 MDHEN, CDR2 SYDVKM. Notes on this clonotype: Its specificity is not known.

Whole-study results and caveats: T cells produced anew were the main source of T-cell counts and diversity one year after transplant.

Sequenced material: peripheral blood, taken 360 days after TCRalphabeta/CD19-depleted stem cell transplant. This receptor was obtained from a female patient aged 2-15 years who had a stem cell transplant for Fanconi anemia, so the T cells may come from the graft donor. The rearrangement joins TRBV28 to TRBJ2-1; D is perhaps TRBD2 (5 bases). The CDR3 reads CASSRWENEQFF. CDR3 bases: TGTGCCAGCAGCCGGTGGGAGAATGAGCAGTTCTTC.